The 31 T cell receptor beta chains below were found in one sample sequenced in a study of blood T cells in healthy people across ages. Then a second PCR, running roughly 7 to 11 cycles, was carried out with a sample-barcoded 5' primer and a J-beta primer mix. TCRdb redid the calling of the 5' RACE reads with MiXCR, one entry per CDR3 protein. The sample carries 1.6 million or so distinct CDR3 sequences, 30% to 35% recorded once. The sample comprised blood. Every receptor here comes from a woman aged 25-40 years in good health.

This chain connects TRBV27 to TRBJ2-7; the D is unclear. The CDR3 extends over 14 amino acids. CDR1 and CDR2 from the germline V gene are MNHEY and SMNVEV (reference sequence). With 5 bases removed from V and 4 bases from J, the gap between germline ends came to 15 bases. CDR3 nucleotides: TGTGCCAGCAGTCCCCGACTCGAGCGATACGAGCAGTACTTC. Protein product: CASSPRLERYEQYF.

This chain joins TRBV7-9 and TRBJ2-5; a weak D match, TRBD1 (5 bases). The ends were cut back, 2 bases at V and 0 bases at J, with 7 bases in the middle. CDR1 and CDR2 from the germline V gene are SEHNR and FQNEAQ (reference sequence). The CDR3 has 14 residues. Here the CDR3 DNA reads TGTGCCAGCAGCTTATCGACAGACCAAGAGACCCAGTACTTC. Encoded protein: CASSLSTDQETQYF.

In the case of this clonotype: Being one base from a much bigger clone, this may be a read error. CDR3 sequence (DNA): TGCGCCAGCAGCTTGATTACGGGACCTGAATACGAGCAGTACTTC. This sequence encodes CASSLITGPEYEQYF. V usage is TRBV5-1 and J usage is TRBJ2-7; D possibly matches TRBD1 or TRBD2 (5 bases each). The germline CDR1 and CDR2 sequences are SGHRS and YFSETQ. The CDR3 covers 15 residues. The V gene lost 1 base and the J gene lost 4 bases, with 15 bases spanning the gap.

On this clonotype itself: An end of the junction differs from the germline gene, which may be a read error. The chain joins TRBV2 to TRBJ2-1, with D possibly being TRBD1 (6 bases). The CDR3 contains 14 residues. Germline assignment: CDR1 SNHLY and CDR2 FYNNEI. The CDR3 sequence is CATEEAGVYSEQFF. The CDR3, as DNA: TGTGCCACTGAGGAGGCAGGGGTATACAGTGAGCAGTTCTTC.

The rearrangement links TRBV10-3 to TRBJ1-2; the D is unclear. The germline V and J ends were trimmed by 0 bases and 5 bases, with 7 bases remaining between them. The germline V gene has CDR1 ENHRY and CDR2 SYGVKD. The CDR3 runs to 13 residues. The CDR3 loop is CAISESERYGYTF. In nucleotides, the CDR3 is TGTGCCATCAGTGAGTCGGAAAGATATGGCTACACCTTC.

This clonotype was found many times. This chain uses TRBV28 with TRBJ2-1; D possibly matches TRBD1 or TRBD2 (5 bases each). Germline CDR1 and CDR2: MDHEN and SYDVKM. The CDR3 sequence is 12 residues long. V was cut by 9 bases and J by 5 bases, with 11 bases left in between. The CDR3 sequence is CASGRENNEQFF. The DNA of the CDR3 is TGTGCCAGTGGCAGGGAGAACAATGAGCAGTTCTTC.

This clonotype was found a few times. CDR3 amino acids: CSAQSPSQETQYF. CDR3 nucleotides: TGCAGTGCTCAGAGCCCCAGCCAGGAGACCCAGTACTTC. This chain joins TRBV20-1 and TRBJ2-5; D gene unclear. The CDR3 runs to 13 residues. The germline V and J ends were trimmed by 5 bases and 5 bases, with 15 bases remaining between them. CDR1 is DFQATT and CDR2 is SNEGSKA in the germline V gene (reference sequence).

The rearrangement uses TRBV29-1 and TRBJ2-5, with D perhaps being TRBD1 or TRBD2 (6 bases each). V was clipped by 4 bases and J by 1 base, with 13 bases between them. Germline V gene lookup returns CDR1 SQVTM and CDR2 ANQGSEA. This CDR3 has 14 residues. CDR3 DNA sequence: TGCAGCGTTGTGCAGGGGACTGGCCAAGAGACCCAGTACTTC. Its protein is CSVVQGTGQETQYF. The variable domain in full, with the rest retrieved from reference TRBV29-1 and TRBJ2-5, is SAVISQKPSRDICQRGTSLTIQCQVDSQVTMMFWYRQQPGQSLTLIATANQGSEATYESGFVIDKFPISRPNLTFSTLTVSNMSPEDSSIYLCSVVQGTGQETQYFGPGTRLLVL.

The V and J genes are TRBV4-2 and TRBJ2-7; D is uncertain. Germline V gene sequence: CDR1 LGHNA, CDR2 YNFKEQ. The CDR3 runs to 14 residues. V gave up 1 base and J gave up 7 bases, with 14 bases separating them. CDR3 sequence: CASSQVPGTGEQYF. The CDR3 nucleotides are TGTGCCAGCAGCCAAGTACCGGGCACCGGGGAGCAGTACTTC.

This clonotype turned up a few times. This rearrangement joins TRBV2 to TRBJ1-2; D uncertain. V was cut by 6 bases and J by 4 bases, with 12 bases left in between. CDR1 and CDR2 from the germline V gene are SNHLY and FYNNEI. This CDR3 has 13 amino acids. CDR3: CASRNTQGYGYTF. DNA for the CDR3: TGTGCCAGCAGGAATACTCAAGGCTATGGCTACACCTTC.

The J gene is TRBJ1-1, the V gene TRBV28; 8 positions match TRBD1. After removal of 11 bases from V and 7 bases from J, the junction contained 18 bases not matched to a gene. Germline-derived CDR1 and CDR2 are MDHEN and SYDVKM. CDR3 size: 15 residues. The CDR3 DNA is TGTGCCTCTGTCAATCCCTTAAACAGGGGGTATGAAGCTTTCTTT. As protein: CASVNPLNRGYEAFF.

With regard to this clonotype: This sequence may be a read error, since a much larger clone differs from it by one base. This sequence joins TRBV7-2 and TRBJ2-5, with 7 bases lining up with TRBD2. Germline assignment: CDR1 SGHTA and CDR2 FQGNSA. There are 15 residues in the CDR3. V dropped 5 bases and J dropped 11; count of bases not matched to a gene: 17. As DNA, the CDR3 is TGTGCCAGCAGCCTCGGACTAGGGCCTTACAATGAGCAGTACTTC. This codes for CASSLGLGPYNEQYF. Looking up the rest from reference TRBV7-2 and TRBJ2-5 gives the full variable domain: GAGVSQSPSNKVTEKGKDVELRCDPISGHTALYWYRQSLGQGLEFLIYFQGNSAPDKSGLPSDRFSAERTGGSVSTLTIQRTQQEDSAVYLCASSLGLGPYNEQYFGPGTRLLVL.

This clonotype was seen just once. The chain is built from TRBV4-1 and TRBJ1-1; TRBD1 is a possible D gene (5 bases). The CDR3 totals 15 residues. Germline V gene lookup returns CDR1 MGHRA and CDR2 YSYEKL. V was pared by 5 bases and J by 7 bases, with 20 bases between. The CDR3 reads CASSGGPWTRIEAFF. For the CDR3, the DNA is TGCGCCAGCAGCGGTGGACCGTGGACAAGAATTGAAGCTTTCTTT.

The gene calls are TRBV7-6 and TRBJ1-5; a possible D gene is TRBD1 (5 bases). V dropped 5 bases and J dropped 5 bases, with 10 bases sitting between them. The CDR3 consists of 13 residues. CDR1 is SGHVS and CDR2 is FNYEAQ in the germline V gene. CDR3 amino acids: CASSTDTYQPQHF. CDR3 bases: TGTGCCAGCAGCACGGACACCTATCAGCCCCAGCATTTT.

The rearrangement links TRBV18 to TRBJ1-1; TRBD1 might be the D (6 bases). CDR1 KGHSH and CDR2 LQKENI come from the germline V gene. This CDR3 has 14 residues. The V end was cut by 6 bases, the J end by 4 bases, with 15 bases between. The CDR3 coding sequence is TGTGCCAGCTCCCCTGACAGGTCGAGCACTGAAGCTTTCTTT. It translates to CASSPDRSSTEAFF.

A word on this clonotype: An end of the junction differs from the germline gene, which may be a read error. The V call is TRBV15, the J call TRBJ1-5; weak D call: TRBD1 (6 bases). The CDR3 has 16 amino acids. The germline V gene encodes CDR1 LNHNV and CDR2 YYDKDF (reference sequence). The CDR3 loop is CASSRPTSGQNQPQHF. The DNA for the CDR3 is TGTGCCTCCAGCAGACCAACCTCGGGACAAAATCAGCCCCAGCATTTT.

The CDR3 reads CRGTGETQYF. In nucleotides, the CDR3 is TGCAGGGGGACAGGGGAGACCCAGTACTTC. V gene TRBV20-1 combines with J gene TRBJ2-7; 9 nucleotides align to TRBD1. The end of the DNA is better explained by TRBJ2-5, so the J call may be wrong. The CDR3 spans 10 residues. CDR1 is DFQATT, CDR2 SNEGSKA, per germline (reference sequence).

The chain employs TRBV7-6 and TRBJ2-3; D gene ambiguous. Trimming took 2 bases from V and 1 from J, leaving 7 bases between them. There are 14 residues in the CDR3. Germline V gives CDR1 SGHVS, CDR2 FNYEAQ. The CDR3 bases are TGTGCCAGCAGCTTAACCGCCCGCACAGATACGCAGTATTTT. Translated: CASSLTARTDTQYF.

This chain uses TRBV5-1 with TRBJ2-3, with 9 bases that match TRBD2. The ends lost 7 bases at V and 0 bases at J; junction bases unmatched: 18. The CDR3 has 19 residues. Germline CDR1 SGHRS, CDR2 YFSETQ. The CDR3: CASGPLGSGGVSSTDTQYF. The CDR3 DNA follows: TGCGCCAGCGGGCCGTTGGGTAGCGGGGGCGTATCAAGCACAGATACGCAGTATTTT.

This clonotype has more than one count but fewer than ten. The chain joins TRBV6-1 to TRBJ2-4; TRBD1 might be the D (5 bases). Trimming removed 6 bases at V and 0 bases at J, with 12 bases between. Per germline, CDR1 MNHNS and CDR2 SASEGT. The CDR3 has 15 residues. CDR3 loop: CASSDRSLAKNIQYF. DNA for the CDR3: TGTGCCAGCAGCGACAGATCCTTAGCCAAAAACATTCAGTACTTC.

This chain connects TRBV9 to TRBJ1-2; D is unclear. Germline CDR1 reads SGDLS; CDR2 reads YYNGEE. The CDR3 is made up of 15 amino acids. Trimming stripped 0 bases from V and 8 bases from J, with 17 bases between. CDR3 bases: TGTGCCAGCAGCGTAGGTCCGTTACCCGGAACAGGCTACACCTTC. Translation: CASSVGPLPGTGYTF.

The chain joins TRBV9 to TRBJ1-6; a possible D gene is TRBD1 (5 bases). The V and J ends lost 3 bases and 0 bases respectively, with 10 bases between them. Germline CDR1 reads SGDLS; CDR2 reads YYNGEE. The CDR3 consists of 16 residues. The CDR3 DNA reads TGTGCCAGCAGCGCCTCCGGGACCTCCTATAATTCACCCCTCCACTTT. Translated: CASSASGTSYNSPLHF. Using reference TRBV9 and TRBJ1-6 for the parts outside the CDR3, the full variable domain is DSGVTQTPKHLITATGQRVTLRCSPRSGDLSVYWYQQSLDQGLQFLIQYYNGEERAKGNILERFSAQQFPDLHSELNLSSLELGDSALYFCASSASGTSYNSPLHFGNGTRLTVT.

This clonotype was detected a few times. A read error may be the cause here, since a much bigger clone is one base away. The V gene is TRBV12-3 or TRBV12-4, the J gene TRBJ1-1; no clear D gene. The CDR3 is made up of 13 amino acids. Trimming removed 6 bases from V and 0 bases from J, with 8 bases in between. The DNA of the CDR3 is TGTGCCAGCAGGCGGACGGTGAACACTGAAGCTTTCTTT. Protein product: CASRRTVNTEAFF.

This chain's CDR3 is CSARGTGGQETQYF. The CDR3, as DNA: TGCAGTGCTAGGGGCACTGGAGGGCAAGAGACCCAGTACTTC. The V and J genes are TRBV20-1 and TRBJ2-5; a possible D gene is TRBD2 (6 bases). CDR1 is DFQATT, CDR2 SNEGSKA, per germline (reference sequence). The CDR3 is 14 residues long. The V end was cut by 3 bases, the J end by 2 bases, with 13 bases between.

The V gene is TRBV7-2, the J gene TRBJ2-3, with D maybe TRBD2 (6 bases). CDR1 is SGHTA and CDR2 is FQGNSA in the germline V gene. The CDR3 spans 13 residues. Between the trimmed V and J ends, which lost 4 bases and 10 bases, there was a span of 15 bases. CDR3 bases: TGTGCCAGCAGCTCTAGGTCCGGAGGGCCGCAGTATTTT. Its protein is CASSSRSGGPQYF.

CDR3 in amino acids: CASRRSGEGEKLFF. CDR3 nucleotides: TGCGCCAGCAGACGGTCGGGGGAAGGGGAAAAACTGTTTTTT. The gene calls are TRBV5-1 and TRBJ1-4; perhaps TRBD1 as D (5 bases). This CDR3 has 14 amino acids. V was clipped by 5 bases and J by 8 bases, with 16 bases between them. Germline-derived CDR1 and CDR2 are SGHRS and YFSETQ.

This chain links TRBV29-1 with TRBJ2-1, with D maybe TRBD2 (5 bases). This CDR3 contains 15 residues. Trimming took 1 base from V and 4 from J, leaving 14 bases between them. The germline V gene encodes CDR1 SQVTM and CDR2 ANQGSEA. This CDR3 is CSVEAGLATYNEQFF. In DNA form, the CDR3 reads TGCAGCGTTGAAGCCGGCCTAGCTACTTACAATGAGCAGTTCTTC.

The chain recombines TRBV29-1 with TRBJ2-1; D is unclear. The ends were cut back, 4 bases at V and 6 bases at J, with 7 bases in the middle. CDR3 length: 11 residues. CDR1 is SQVTM, CDR2 ANQGSEA, per germline. This CDR3 reads CSVVWFNEQFF. Here the CDR3 DNA reads TGCAGCGTTGTGTGGTTCAATGAGCAGTTCTTC.

The chain couples TRBV20-1 to TRBJ2-7, with 7 bases that match TRBD1. Germline CDR1 and CDR2: DFQATT and SNEGSKA (reference sequence). The CDR3 spans 15 residues. V shed 5 bases and J 4 bases; nucleotides not matched to a gene: 14. DNA of the CDR3: TGCAGTGCTCAGGCGGACAGGAGCTTTTCTTACGAGCAGTACTTC. Translating it yields CSAQADRSFSYEQYF.

The rearrangement uses TRBV20-1 and TRBJ2-7; 7 nucleotides match TRBD2. Trimming at V came to 3 bases and at J to 3 bases, leaving 8 bases not matched to a gene. CDR3 length equals 14 residues. CDR1 is DFQATT and CDR2 is SNEGSKA in the germline V gene (reference sequence). The CDR3 DNA reads as TGCAGTGCTAGGGTTCTGGCGGGGGACTACGAGCAGTACTTC. As protein: CSARVLAGDYEQYF.

V and J are TRBV3-1 and TRBJ2-3; perhaps TRBD2 as D (6 bases). The germline gives CDR1 LGHDT, CDR2 YNNKEL (reference sequence). The CDR3 sequence is 15 residues long. Trimming removed 6 bases at V and 6 bases at J, with 19 bases between. In nucleotides, the CDR3 is TGTGCCAGCAGTCGGGACTCATACTGGAAGGATACGCAGTATTTT. This encodes CASSRDSYWKDTQYF.